A single T cell receptor (beta chain) is shown here with its context. As originally analysed: Amplification of reference gene primers provided the estimated nucleated cell counts. Measured with immunoSEQ multiplex PCR; TCRdb has only the in-frame clones, and not every one. V and J calls plus clone size are reproduced from that table; the DNA served to infer D and trimming. The top ten clones hold about 20% of a sample with more than 65,000 clones, about 76% of them seen once. The CDR3 covers 13 residues. The V and J ends lost 6 bases and 5 bases respectively, with 13 bases between them. Germline CDR1 SEHNR, CDR2 FQNEAQ (reference sequence). This record comes from a study of blood T cell repertoires in COVID-19. Study information: COVID-19 samples from acute and convalescent phases originated in the United States, Italy and Spain. Sample material is recorded as cDNA or gDNA derived from T cells, B-cell-depleted T cells, or PBMCs.

This chain links TRBV7-9 with TRBJ1-2; perhaps TRBD1 as D (5 bases). This TCR was recovered from a woman older than 75 with active or convalescent COVID-19. Sequenced: peripheral blood. CDR3 protein: CASSVSGPYGYTF. For the CDR3, the DNA is TGTGCCAGCAGTGTCTCAGGGCCTTATGGCTACACCTTC.